These 31 T cell receptor beta chains were sequenced from one sample in a study of cytomegalovirus exposure and HLA in healthy donors. The PCR employed 60 Vbeta primers together with 13 Jbeta primers. Assay: immunoSEQ multiplex PCR; the TCRdb copy retains only in-frame clones and omits some. The sample has 65,000 to 95,000 clones, 70% to 80% seen once. Sequenced material: PBMCs. The origin of the receptors is a human donor in good health.

The CDR3 nucleotides read TGTGCCAGCAGTATATCAGGGGTTCTCACTGAAGCTTTCTTT. Translated: CASSISGVLTEAFF. This chain links TRBV5-4 with TRBJ1-1, with D perhaps TRBD1 (6 bases). V dropped 5 bases and J dropped 4 bases, with 15 bases sitting between them. CDR3 length: 14 residues. Germline values: CDR1 SGHNT, CDR2 YYREEE (reference sequence).

The chain recombines TRBV29-1 with TRBJ2-1; D unclear. This CDR3 has 16 amino acids. Germline V gives CDR1 SQVTM, CDR2 ANQGSEA. Trimming took 5 bases from V and 3 from J, leaving 20 bases between them. CDR3: CSVSVGQLRNYNEQFF. CDR3 nucleotide sequence: TGCAGCGTTTCGGTCGGCCAGCTCAGGAACTACAATGAGCAGTTCTTC.

The chain has TRBV27 and TRBJ2-1, with 11 bases fitting TRBD2. J lost 2 bases, V lost 6 bases, and 3 bases had no gene match. The length of the CDR3 is 15 residues. Germline CDR1 MNHEY, CDR2 SMNVEV (reference sequence). The CDR3 DNA sequence: TGTGCCAGCAGCCAACTAGCGGGGGCCTACAATGAGCAGTTCTTC. Protein: CASSQLAGAYNEQFF.

J is TRBJ1-5 and V is TRBV19, with 7 bases identical to TRBD1. V lost 6 bases, J lost 7 bases, and 15 bases stayed unmatched. Germline V gene lookup returns CDR1 LNHDA and CDR2 SQIVND (reference sequence). This CDR3 has 16 residues. The DNA of the CDR3 is TGTGCCAGTAGCAAAGAGGGACAGTTGGTTTGGCAGCCCCAGCATTTT. As protein: CASSKEGQLVWQPQHF.

This rearrangement joins TRBV19 to TRBJ2-7; 9 nucleotides align to TRBD1. CDR1 and CDR2 (germline): LNHDA, SQIVND (reference sequence). CDR3 length equals 14 residues. CDR3 DNA: TGTTCCACATCACCCGGGACAGGGAACTACGAGCAGTACTTC. Residues: CSTSPGTGNYEQYF.

In this sample, this clone turned up a few times. The chain links TRBV6-1 to TRBJ2-7; 7 bases align to TRBD1. Unmatched junction bases numbered 8, after V lost 5 bases and J lost 13 bases. The V gene's germline CDR1 is MNHNS and CDR2 SASEGT. The CDR3 extends over 11 amino acids. CDR3 DNA: TGTGCCAGCAGTTCCCAGGGGGTGGCTTACTTC. Its translation: CASSSQGVAYF.

The CDR3 DNA reads TGCGCCAGCAGCTTCCAGACAGGGGGCGACACCGGGGAGCTGTTTTTT. Its protein is CASSFQTGGDTGELFF. The chain employs TRBV5-1 and TRBJ2-2, with 10 bases identical to TRBD1. This CDR3 spans 16 amino acids. Germline lookup yields CDR1 SGHRS and CDR2 YFSETQ. Trimming cost V 2 bases and J 3 bases; bases outside gene matches: 4.

The V and J genes are TRBV27 and TRBJ2-7, with D perhaps matching TRBD1 (6 bases). Trimming took 2 bases from V and 1 from J, leaving 9 bases between them. CDR1 MNHEY and CDR2 SMNVEV come from the germline V gene (reference sequence). This CDR3 region has 14 residues. The CDR3 DNA sequence: TGTGCCAGCAGTTTAGCGGACAGTTCCTACGAGCAGTACTTC. This encodes CASSLADSSYEQYF.

The chain recombines TRBV5-1 with TRBJ2-7; D not resolved. This CDR3 has 14 residues. The V gene lost 4 bases and the J gene lost 3 bases, with 14 bases spanning the gap. Germline assignment: CDR1 SGHRS and CDR2 YFSETQ. Here the CDR3 DNA reads TGCGCCAGCAGCCCTCGTGGAACTATCTACGAGCAGTACTTC. Amino acids: CASSPRGTIYEQYF.

The rearrangement uses TRBV11-3 and TRBJ1-1; D is possibly TRBD1 (5 bases). CDR3 length: 13 residues. The V and J ends lost 2 bases and 5 bases respectively, with 9 bases between them. Germline V gives CDR1 SGHNT, CDR2 YENEEA. CDR3 sequence (DNA): TGTGCCAGCAGCTTAACGGGGGTTACTGAAGCTTTCTTT. It yields the protein CASSLTGVTEAFF.

The rearrangement links TRBV20-1 to TRBJ2-1; D gene unclear. CDR1 and CDR2 from the germline V gene are DFQATT and SNEGSKA (reference sequence). The length of the CDR3 is 11 residues. Trimming left V 0 bases short and J 9 bases short, with 6 bases between. The CDR3 bases are TGCAGTGCTAGAGAAACGGTTGAGCAGTTCTTC. Translated, it gives CSARETVEQFF.

The chain recombines TRBV18 with TRBJ2-3; D remains ambiguous. The CDR3 is 13 amino acids. V was shortened by 2 bases and J by 7 bases, with 10 bases between the two germline ends. The germline CDR1 and CDR2 sequences are KGHSH and LQKENI. CDR3 nucleotides: TGTGCCAGCTCACCATCGAGTGATTATACGCAGTATTTT. Its protein is CASSPSSDYTQYF. Drawing the rest from reference TRBV18 and TRBJ2-3, the complete variable domain is NAGVMQNPRHLVRRRGQEARLRCSPMKGHSHVYWYRQLPEEGLKFMVYLQKENIIDESGMPKERFSAEFPKEGPSILRIQQVVRGDSAAYFCASSPSSDYTQYFGPGTRLTVL.

This chain links TRBV2 with TRBJ1-1, with 7 positions matching TRBD1. V lost 6 bases, J lost 7 bases, and 8 bases stayed unmatched. In germline, CDR1 is SNHLY, CDR2 FYNNEI. The CDR3 has 13 residues. This CDR3 is CASSKGGQVEAFF. The CDR3 DNA is TGTGCCAGCAGCAAGGGAGGACAGGTTGAAGCTTTCTTT.

The gene calls are TRBV11-2 and TRBJ2-1; D is uncertain. The CDR3 totals 11 residues. Trimming left V 2 bases short and J 10 bases short, with 6 bases between. Germline CDR1 and CDR2: SGHAT and FQNNGV. The chain's CDR3 is CASSLTMEQFF. CDR3 DNA sequence: TGTGCCAGCAGCTTAACTATGGAGCAGTTCTTC.

This clone is a singleton in its sample. The gene calls are TRBV7-9 and TRBJ2-1; 7 nucleotides agree with TRBD1. Per the germline V gene, CDR1 is SEHNR and CDR2 is FQNEAQ (reference sequence). J was trimmed by 2 bases and V by 4 bases; bases with no gene match: 8. The CDR3 length is 16 residues. CDR3 amino acids: CASSSDRVSPYNEQFF. The CDR3 DNA sequence: TGTGCCAGCAGCTCCGACAGGGTGTCCCCCTACAATGAGCAGTTCTTC. The whole variable domain, remainder taken from reference TRBV7-9 and TRBJ2-1, is DTGVSQNPRHKITKRGQNVTFRCDPISEHNRLYWYRQTLGQGPEFLTYFQNEAQLEKSRLLSDRFSAERPKGSFSTLEIQRTEQGDSAMYLCASSSDRVSPYNEQFFGPGTRLTVL.

This chain connects TRBV9 to TRBJ2-2; the D is unclear. The CDR3 sequence is 13 residues long. Germline loops: CDR1 SGDLS, CDR2 YYNGEE. V gave up 4 bases and J gave up 0 bases, with 4 bases separating them. The CDR3 spells CASSTTNTGELFF. For the CDR3, the DNA is TGTGCCAGCAGCACAACGAACACCGGGGAGCTGTTTTTT.

J is TRBJ1-1 and V is TRBV11-2; D is perhaps TRBD1 (6 bases). The CDR3 runs to 16 residues. Germline V lookup: CDR1 SGHAT, CDR2 FQNNGV. V was pared by 2 bases and J by 2 bases, with 15 bases between. The DNA of the CDR3 is TGTGCCAGCAGCTTACCGTTTCGGGGGGCTAACACTGAAGCTTTCTTT. This codes for CASSLPFRGANTEAFF.

The chain couples TRBV13 to TRBJ2-5; 16 bases are shared with TRBD2. The V segment lost 7 bases and the J segment 5 bases; nucleotides outside the gene matches: 7. The V gene's germline CDR1 is PRHDT and CDR2 FYEKMQ (reference sequence). The CDR3 has 16 residues. The CDR3, as DNA: TGTGCCAGCACTGGGACTAGCGGGGGGGCCGGGGAGACCCAGTACTTC. Protein: CASTGTSGGAGETQYF.

The chain links TRBV19 to TRBJ2-5; 9 bases agree with TRBD2. V lost 3 bases and J lost 1; bases outside the gene matches: 18. This CDR3 region has 20 residues. In germline, CDR1 is LNHDA, CDR2 SQIVND (reference sequence). The CDR3 spells CASSIPPGMAGGPGQETQYF. In DNA, the CDR3 is TGTGCCAGTAGTATCCCGCCGGGTATGGCGGGGGGGCCTGGCCAAGAGACCCAGTACTTC.

The V gene is TRBV10-3, the J gene TRBJ2-5; 7 bases are shared with TRBD1. V lost 4 bases, J lost 5 bases, and 4 bases stayed unmatched. The germline gives CDR1 ENHRY, CDR2 SYGVKD. The CDR3 runs 13 residues. Here the CDR3 reads CAISGDRRETQYF. Written as DNA, the CDR3 is TGTGCCATCAGTGGGGACAGACGGGAGACCCAGTACTTC.

V usage is TRBV4-1 and J usage is TRBJ2-7; D might be TRBD2 (5 bases). CDR3 length equals 13 residues. Per germline, CDR1 MGHRA and CDR2 YSYEKL. Trimming removed 3 bases from V and 3 bases from J, with 9 bases in between. CDR3 in DNA: TGCGCCAGCAGCCACGTCGCGGGCTACGAGCAGTACTTC. It yields the protein CASSHVAGYEQYF.

The V gene is TRBV2, the J gene TRBJ2-7; D is unclear. Germline CDR1 reads SNHLY; CDR2 reads FYNNEI. This CDR3 is 13 amino acids long. The germline V and J ends were trimmed by 10 bases and 0 bases, with 13 bases remaining between them. The CDR3 sequence is CATTREDSYEQYF. In nucleotides, the CDR3 is TGTGCCACCACCCGAGAAGACTCCTACGAGCAGTACTTC. The full variable domain, completed using reference TRBV2 and TRBJ2-7, is EPEVTQTPSHQVTQMGQEVILRCVPISNHLYFYWYRQILGQKVEFLVSFYNNEISEKSEIFDDQFSVERPDGSNFTLKIRSTKLEDSAMYFCATTREDSYEQYFGPGTRLTVT.

J is TRBJ2-7 and V is TRBV5-6; 12 bases are shared with TRBD1. CDR3 length equals 16 residues. J gave up 6 bases and V 3 bases, and 10 bases lay outside the gene matches. Per germline, CDR1 SGHDT and CDR2 YYEEEE. DNA for the CDR3: TGTGCCAGCAGCTGGAACGGGGGACAGGGGGCTCCCGAGCAGTACTTC. It is translated as CASSWNGGQGAPEQYF.

The chain carries TRBV7-2 and TRBJ1-1; tentative D call: TRBD1 (5 bases). V lost 5 bases, J lost 6 bases, and 25 bases lay in between. Germline lookup yields CDR1 SGHTA and CDR2 FQGNSA. The CDR3 has 17 amino acids. The CDR3 DNA follows: TGTGCCAGCAGCCCCACGACAGACCCGATTGATTTAGCTGAAGCTTTCTTT. It yields the protein CASSPTTDPIDLAEAFF.

This clone has a handful of counts. The rearrangement links TRBV7-2 to TRBJ2-7; 9 bases line up with TRBD2. Trimming took 2 bases from V and 4 from J; bases not matched to a gene: 12. The germline V gene has CDR1 SGHTA and CDR2 FQGNSA. CDR3 length: 17 amino acids. The CDR3 DNA reads TGTGCCAGCAGCTTACAGCCTAGCGGGGTGGCTTTTTACGAGCAGTACTTC. Its translation: CASSLQPSGVAFYEQYF.

This clone is labeled large (0.1 to 1%). The chain joins TRBV6-5 to TRBJ1-1; 8 nucleotides line up with TRBD1. This CDR3 spans 13 amino acids. The germline V gene encodes CDR1 MNHEY and CDR2 SVGAGI. J lost 4 bases, V lost 8 bases, and 6 bases had no gene match. CDR3 bases: TGTGCCAGCGTAAGACAGGGGACCACTGAAGCTTTCTTT. Amino acid sequence: CASVRQGTTEAFF.

The CDR3 region is CASSRRDSYGYTF. In DNA, the CDR3 is TGCGCCAGCAGCCGTCGGGACAGCTATGGCTACACCTTC. The rearrangement uses TRBV4-3 and TRBJ1-2; 7 nucleotides match TRBD1. Trimming at V came to 4 bases and at J to 4 bases, leaving 3 bases not matched to a gene. CDR3 length: 13 residues. CDR1 is LGHNA and CDR2 is YSLEER in the germline V gene.

This clone was found a few times. The chain is built from TRBV7-2 and TRBJ1-5; 8 bases fit TRBD1. V lost 5 bases, J lost 3 bases, and 3 bases stayed unmatched. CDR3 size: 14 residues. Germline loops: CDR1 SGHTA, CDR2 FQGNSA. In nucleotides, the CDR3 is TGTGCCAGCAGCCAGACAGGGGACAATCAGCCCCAGCATTTT. As protein: CASSQTGDNQPQHF.

This clone was observed a single time. The gene calls are TRBV5-8 and TRBJ2-7; D uncertain. CDR3 length: 11 residues. The V gene lost 4 bases and the J gene lost 3 bases, with 5 bases spanning the gap. Germline V gene lookup returns CDR1 SGHTS and CDR2 YDEGEE. The CDR3 bases are TGTGCCAGCAGCCCCAACTACGAGCAGTACTTC. Amino acid sequence: CASSPNYEQYF.

This CDR3 reads CASRPGGPNTGELFF. Written as DNA, the CDR3 is TGTGCCAGCAGGCCGGGGGGCCCGAACACCGGGGAGCTGTTTTTT. The V gene is TRBV6-6, the J gene TRBJ2-2, with D maybe TRBD2 (7 bases). The length of the CDR3 is 15 residues. CDR1 and CDR2 from the germline V gene are MNHNY and SVGAGI (reference sequence). Trimming stripped 6 bases from V and 0 bases from J, with 11 bases between.

This clone was seen more than once but under ten times. The chain joins TRBV9 to TRBJ1-1; TRBD1 agrees at 7 bases. J was trimmed by 1 base and V by 4 bases; bases with no gene match: 4. Germline V lookup: CDR1 SGDLS, CDR2 YYNGEE. This CDR3 has 14 residues. The CDR3 region is CASSRGDRNTEAFF. CDR3 DNA sequence: TGTGCCAGCAGCCGAGGGGACAGGAACACTGAAGCTTTCTTT. The whole variable domain, filled in from reference TRBV9 and TRBJ1-1, reads DSGVTQTPKHLITATGQRVTLRCSPRSGDLSVYWYQQSLDQGLQFLIQYYNGEERAKGNILERFSAQQFPDLHSELNLSSLELGDSALYFCASSRGDRNTEAFFGQGTRLTVV.